This T cell receptor beta chain is drawn from a study of cytomegalovirus exposure and HLA in healthy donors. CDR1 and CDR2 (germline): SGHRS, YFSETQ. V shed 4 bases and J 5 bases; nucleotides not matched to a gene: 4. CDR3 length: 14 residues. Remarks on this clone: The antigen remains unidentified.

Amplification used 60 Vbeta primers and 13 Jbeta primers. The table came from immunoSEQ multiplex PCR; TCRdb's copy has only in-frame clones and leaves some out. The sample records approximately 190,000 clones, 75% to 90% being singletons. Everyone who donated was a healthy bone marrow donor. At collection, donors were nominally healthy, but unrecorded immune exposures were probable. Findings of the study overall: It was likely that a cluster of highly shared sequence variants was a sequencing artifact. In a later analysis, an Asian-associated ancestry cluster reportedly showed fewer N-insertions than the 666-donor mean.

The sequence derives from a woman between 18 and 29 years old in good health and CMV-seronegative. The sequenced sample consisted of PBMCs. V is TRBV5-1 and J is TRBJ1-4; 8 bases agree with TRBD1. The CDR3 spells CASSHGQGNEKLFF. CDR3 coding DNA: TGCGCCAGCAGCCACGGACAGGGAAATGAAAAACTGTTTTTT.